A single sample is the source of the 9 T cell receptor beta chains below, sequenced in a study of identical twins. TCRdb ran MiXCR on the 5' RACE reads and lists one entry per CDR3 protein. The sample lists about 240,000 distinct CDR3 sequences, more than 9% occurring once. The sequenced material came from memory T cells sorted from blood. The origin of the receptors is a man aged 45-60 years in good health.

This clonotype was seen more than once but under ten times. This chain links TRBV12-3 or TRBV12-4 with TRBJ1-2; D remains ambiguous. The CDR3 consists of 14 residues. V dropped 4 bases and J dropped 6 bases, with 15 bases sitting between them. The DNA for the CDR3 is TGTGCCAGCAGTTCCGCCGTGGGTTTCAATGGCTACACCTTC. As protein: CASSSAVGFNGYTF.

The rearrangement joins TRBV28 to TRBJ1-4; no reliable D call. This CDR3 has 16 amino acids. Germline loops: CDR1 MDHEN, CDR2 SYDVKM. With 1 base removed from V and 0 bases from J, the gap between germline ends came to 9 bases. This CDR3 is CASSLFFGATNEKLFF. CDR3 sequence (DNA): TGTGCCAGCAGTTTATTTTTCGGAGCAACTAATGAAAAACTGTTTTTT.

The V call is TRBV15, the J call TRBJ1-1; D remains unclear. Germline values: CDR1 LNHNV, CDR2 YYDKDF (reference sequence). Deletions cut 0 bases from V and 4 bases from J, with 9 bases between. There are 14 residues in the CDR3. The CDR3 region is CATSRDWTGTEAFF. CDR3 bases: TGTGCCACCAGCAGAGATTGGACGGGCACTGAAGCTTTCTTT.

This clonotype was counted at least ten times. The chain carries TRBV6-1 and TRBJ1-5; D is uncertain. This CDR3 comprises 15 residues. Germline V gene sequence: CDR1 MNHNS, CDR2 SASEGT. The V and J ends lost 1 base and 7 bases respectively, with 14 bases between them. The CDR3: CASSEGLGFGQPQHF. CDR3 nucleotides: TGTGCCAGCAGTGAAGGGCTCGGGTTTGGGCAGCCCCAGCATTTT.

This clonotype was seen a few times. The CDR3 coding sequence is TGTGCCAGCAGCGGGTCCGGCACTCTAGCCAAAAACATTCAGTACTTC. Its translation is CASSGSGTLAKNIQYF. The chain links TRBV9 to TRBJ2-4; D ambiguous. The CDR3 covers 16 residues. The ends were cut back, 3 bases at V and 0 bases at J, with 13 bases in the middle. Per the germline V gene, CDR1 is SGDLS and CDR2 is YYNGEE.

At least ten counts were recorded for this clonotype. The chain joins TRBV7-6 to TRBJ2-3, with D uncertain. The CDR3 has 13 amino acids. CDR1 is SGHVS, CDR2 FNYEAQ, per germline. Trimming cost V 6 bases and J 4 bases, with 11 bases left between them. The CDR3 DNA is TGTGCCAGCAGGCCTGAAGGGTCAGATACGCAGTATTTT. Translating gives CASRPEGSDTQYF.

The chain links TRBV7-2 to TRBJ2-5, with D unclear. V gave up 4 bases and J gave up 4 bases, with 19 bases separating them. This CDR3 is 16 amino acids long. Germline V gives CDR1 SGHTA, CDR2 FQGNSA. Here the CDR3 reads CASSSAPGNGIETQYF. For the CDR3, the DNA is TGTGCCAGCAGCTCCGCCCCGGGTAATGGGATAGAGACCCAGTACTTC.

The V and J genes are TRBV20-1 and TRBJ2-3; 14 bases map to TRBD2. This CDR3 has 18 residues. The germline V gene encodes CDR1 DFQATT and CDR2 SNEGSKA (reference sequence). Trimming at V came to 2 bases and at J to 3 bases, leaving 10 bases not matched to a gene. CDR3 bases: TGCAGTGCTAGACTCCTCGGGACTAGCGGGAGAAGTACAGATACGCAGTATTTT. Translated, it gives CSARLLGTSGRSTDTQYF.

This clonotype has more than one count but fewer than ten. V and J are TRBV12-3 or TRBV12-4 and TRBJ1-5; 8 bases are a match to TRBD1. J lost 7 bases, V lost 5 bases, and 7 bases had no gene match. The CDR3 runs 14 residues. The CDR3 sequence: CASSTQGARQPQHF. DNA of the CDR3: TGTGCCAGCAGTACGCAGGGGGCTAGGCAGCCCCAGCATTTT.